A selection of T cell receptor beta chains follows, all from one sample in a study of OX40 agonist ivuxolimab in advanced cancers. Assay used: immunoSEQ multiplex PCR; TCRdb lists only in-frame clones, some missing. The profile shows tens of thousands of clones, approximately 86% of them singletons. The sequences come from CD4+ or CD8+ T cells sorted from blood, collected in a trial of the OX40 agonist ivuxolimab. These receptors originate from an adult with an advanced solid tumor such as melanoma, head and neck, liver or kidney cancer. CDR3s include the opening cysteine and the closing phenylalanine or tryptophan. Fields, in order: D gene, clone size, V gene, J gene, CDR3 DNA, CDR3 protein. The D gene is left open where the match is weak. Size values are once, few and many counts, or a class for expanded clones, and some rows have none.

D: NA; size: NA; V: TRBV6-5; J: TRBJ1-2; DNA: TGTGCCAGCAGTTACTCGCAGGGGCAAGGCTACACCTTC; CDR3: CASSYSQGQGYTF
D: NA; size: NA; V: TRBV19; J: TRBJ2-3; DNA: TGTGCCAGTAAAGTGGCGGGAATTAGCACAGATACGCAGTATTTT; CDR3: CASKVAGISTDTQYF
D: NA; size: NA; V: TRBV10-3; J: TRBJ2-5; DNA: TGTGCCATCAGGGGGACGGGTTCCCAAGAGACCCAGTACTTC; CDR3: CAIRGTGSQETQYF
D: NA; size: NA; V: TRBV13; J: TRBJ1-2; DNA: TGTGCCAGCAGTTTATCGATCGCAGGGCGCGACTATGGCTACACCTTC; CDR3: CASSLSIAGRDYGYTF
D: TRBD2; size: once; V: TRBV11-2; J: TRBJ2-5; DNA: TGTGCCAGCAACCCGGGCGGGACTAGCGGGAGAGAGACCCAGTACTTC; CDR3: CASNPGGTSGRETQYF
D: NA; size: NA; V: TRBV27; J: TRBJ2-7; DNA: TGTGCCAGCAGCTTTGCGGGACTTGACGGATCCTACGAGCAGTACTTC; CDR3: CASSFAGLDGSYEQYF
D: NA; size: NA; V: TRBV28; J: TRBJ2-1; DNA: TGTGCCAGCAGTCCGCCCTGGATGCTCCGAGCGGCGGTAGAAGATGAGCAGTTCTTC; CDR3: CASSPPWMLRAAVEDEQFF
D: NA; size: NA; V: TRBV11-2; J: TRBJ2-2; DNA: TGTGCCAGCAGCTATTCGGGGGAGCTGTTTTTT; CDR3: CASSYSGELFF
D: NA; size: NA; V: TRBV5-1; J: TRBJ2-3; DNA: TGCGCCAGCAGCTTGGCCGGGACGGACCCCTCGCAGTATTTT; CDR3: CASSLAGTDPSQYF
D: NA; size: many; V: TRBV29-1; J: TRBJ2-2; DNA: TGCAGCGTTGCCGGGGTCCTTACCGGGGAGCTGTTTTTT; CDR3: CSVAGVLTGELFF
D: NA; size: NA; V: TRBV7-2; J: TRBJ1-5; DNA: TGTGCCAGCAGAATACGAGGGGATAGCAATCAGCCCCAGCATTTT; CDR3: CASRIRGDSNQPQHF
D: NA; size: once; V: TRBV25-1; J: TRBJ2-2; DNA: TGTGCCAGCGGTGGAGGGCAGGGACACACCGGGGAGCTGTTTTTT; CDR3: CASGGGQGHTGELFF
D: NA; size: NA; V: TRBV7-2; J: TRBJ1-2; DNA: TGTGCCAGCAGCCCAGGGTATAGCTATGGCTACACCTTC; CDR3: CASSPGYSYGYTF
D: NA; size: NA; V: TRBV7-3; J: TRBJ2-3; DNA: TGTGCCAGCAGCTTAGTTTCTGGTGCCCGGGGGAATACGCAGTATTTT; CDR3: CASSLVSGARGNTQYF
D: TRBD1; size: NA; V: TRBV10-3; J: TRBJ2-2; DNA: TGTGCCATTCTACCGGGACAGGGACGTGTAGCGGCCACCGGGGAGCTGTTTTTT; CDR3: CAILPGQGRVAATGELFF
D: TRBD1; size: NA; V: TRBV6-5; J: TRBJ2-5; DNA: TGTGCCAGCAGTTACTCCCGGGACAGTCAAGAGACCCAGTACTTC; CDR3: CASSYSRDSQETQYF
D: NA; size: NA; V: TRBV9; J: TRBJ1-3; DNA: TGTGCCAGCAACACAGGAGGGGCCTCTGGAAACACCATATATTTT; CDR3: CASNTGGASGNTIYF
D: TRBD1; size: NA; V: TRBV2; J: TRBJ1-3; DNA: TGTGCCAGCAGGGGGGGACAGGGGAAAGGAAACACCATATATTTT; CDR3: CASRGGQGKGNTIYF
D: TRBD1; size: NA; V: TRBV2; J: TRBJ1-5; DNA: TGTGCCAGCAGTCCACAGGGGGCGGTCAATCAGCCCCAGCATTTT; CDR3: CASSPQGAVNQPQHF
D: NA; size: NA; V: TRBV6-5; J: TRBJ1-5; DNA: TGTGCCAGCAGCCCCCCAGGGCTCAATCAGCCCCAGCATTTT; CDR3: CASSPPGLNQPQHF
D: TRBD1; size: few; V: TRBV6-1; J: TRBJ1-5; DNA: TGTGCCAGCAGTGACAAACAGGGGACCGGTAGGAGCAATCAGCCCCAGCATTTT; CDR3: CASSDKQGTGRSNQPQHF
D: NA; size: NA; V: TRBV7-2; J: TRBJ1-6; DNA: TGTGCCAGCAGCTTAGCCCGGAGCTCCTATAATTCACCCCTCCACTTT; CDR3: CASSLARSSYNSPLHF
D: TRBD2; size: NA; V: TRBV29-1; J: TRBJ2-7; DNA: TGCAGCGTCGCAGGGACTAGCGAGTCCTACGAGCAGTACTTC; CDR3: CSVAGTSESYEQYF
D: NA; size: NA; V: TRBV30; J: TRBJ1-2; DNA: TGTGCCTGGAGTAACTCAAAAACGGGACTCTATGGCTACACCTTC; CDR3: CAWSNSKTGLYGYTF
D: TRBD2; size: NA; V: TRBV19; J: TRBJ2-1; DNA: TGTGCCAGTAGTCCGCGGACTAGCGGGAGGGTAGGCGAGCAGTTCTTC; CDR3: CASSPRTSGRVGEQFF
D: TRBD1; size: few; V: TRBV7-2; J: TRBJ1-6; DNA: TGTGCCAGCAGCTCCCGACAGGGCCGTAATTCACCCCTCCACTTT; CDR3: CASSSRQGRNSPLHF
D: NA; size: NA; V: TRBV29-1; J: TRBJ2-7; DNA: TGCAGCGCTCTTTATCCGGGACGGGGAACCTACGAGCAGTACTTC; CDR3: CSALYPGRGTYEQYF
D: NA; size: NA; V: TRBV7-2; J: TRBJ1-1; DNA: TGTGCCAGCAGCTTAAGGACAAGCAAAGCTTTCTTT; CDR3: CASSLRTSKAFF
D: TRBD1; size: NA; V: TRBV11-2; J: TRBJ2-7; DNA: TGTGCCAGCAGCCCTAGGGGTGGACAGGGGGCATCCTACGAGCAGTACTTC; CDR3: CASSPRGGQGASYEQYF
D: NA; size: NA; V: TRBV5-6; J: TRBJ1-5; DNA: TGTGCCAGCAGCTTAGGTCTTAGTCAGCCCCAGCATTTT; CDR3: CASSLGLSQPQHF
D: TRBD1; size: NA; V: TRBV15; J: TRBJ1-2; DNA: TGTGCCACCACCCAAAGCGCTAACAGGGGACTTTTGGGCGGCTACACCTTC; CDR3: CATTQSANRGLLGGYTF
D: NA; size: NA; V: TRBV4-1; J: TRBJ2-1; DNA: TGCGCCAGCAGCCAAGCCCTAGGTGAGCAGTTCTTC; CDR3: CASSQALGEQFF
D: TRBD2; size: NA; V: TRBV7-9; J: TRBJ2-7; DNA: TGTGCCAGCAGCTCCCGCGGCGGCGGGAGTTTGAACGAGCAGTACTTC; CDR3: CASSSRGGGSLNEQYF
D: NA; size: NA; V: TRBV6-1; J: TRBJ1-1; DNA: TGTGCCAGCAGTGAACCGGGAAACACTGAAGCTTTCTTT; CDR3: CASSEPGNTEAFF
D: NA; size: few; V: TRBV30; J: TRBJ1-6; DNA: TGTGCCTGGAGTGTAGAGAGAACCAGCTATAATTCACCCCTCCACTTT; CDR3: CAWSVERTSYNSPLHF
D: NA; size: NA; V: TRBV28; J: TRBJ2-7; DNA: TGTGCCAGCAGTTCGACGGCTTCCTACGAGCAGTACTTC; CDR3: CASSSTASYEQYF
D: TRBD2; size: NA; V: TRBV9; J: TRBJ2-1; DNA: TGTGCCAGCAGCGTAGTATCCAGCGGGGGCTACAATGAGCAGTTCTTC; CDR3: CASSVVSSGGYNEQFF
D: NA; size: NA; V: TRBV9; J: TRBJ2-1; DNA: TGTGCCAGCAGCGTCAGTAGCTCCTACAATGAGCAGTTCTTC; CDR3: CASSVSSSYNEQFF
D: NA; size: NA; V: TRBV4-1; J: TRBJ2-1; DNA: TGCGCCAGCCGTGGACAGACGAGCTCCTACAATGAGCAGTTCTTC; CDR3: CASRGQTSSYNEQFF
D: NA; size: once; V: TRBV29-1; J: TRBJ1-2; DNA: TGCAGCGTTGAGCACGTTTCTGGGGGCTATGGCTACACCTTC; CDR3: CSVEHVSGGYGYTF
D: NA; size: NA; V: TRBV2; J: TRBJ1-4; DNA: TGTGCCAGCAGTTCCGGCCCGCTGAACCTTGGGGAAAAACTGTTTTTT; CDR3: CASSSGPLNLGEKLFF
D: NA; size: NA; V: TRBV5-1; J: TRBJ1-1; DNA: TGCGCCAGCAGCGTGGGACATCTGAACACTGAAGCTTTCTTT; CDR3: CASSVGHLNTEAFF
D: TRBD1; size: NA; V: TRBV4-3; J: TRBJ1-2; DNA: TGCGCCAGCAGCCAGGACAGGGCTCAGGGCTACACCTTC; CDR3: CASSQDRAQGYTF
D: TRBD1; size: NA; V: TRBV5-6; J: TRBJ2-7; DNA: TGTGCCAGCAGTTCCCCCGGGACAGGGCGCTACGAGCAGTACTTC; CDR3: CASSSPGTGRYEQYF
D: NA; size: NA; V: TRBV18; J: TRBJ1-1; DNA: TGTGCCAGCTCACCCGGAGGAATGAACACTGAAGCTTTCTTT; CDR3: CASSPGGMNTEAFF
D: TRBD1; size: NA; V: TRBV12-5; J: TRBJ2-3; DNA: TGTGCTAGTGGTTTAGGACAGGGGGCTGGTACAGATACGCAGTATTTT; CDR3: CASGLGQGAGTDTQYF
D: NA; size: NA; V: TRBV6-5; J: TRBJ2-7; DNA: TGTGCCAGCCAACCCACCGGGACGCTTCCCTACGAGCAGTACTTC; CDR3: CASQPTGTLPYEQYF
D: TRBD1; size: NA; V: TRBV6-5; J: TRBJ2-1; DNA: TGTGCCAGCAGTCCAAGACAGGGAACCTTAAATGAGCAGTTCTTC; CDR3: CASSPRQGTLNEQFF
D: NA; size: NA; V: TRBV6-5; J: TRBJ2-1; DNA: TGTGCCACAGCTTGGACAGCCTCCTACAATGAGCAGTTCTTC; CDR3: CATAWTASYNEQFF
D: TRBD1; size: NA; V: TRBV7-2; J: TRBJ2-1; DNA: TGTGCCAGCAGCTTAGAGGGACAGGGGGTGGGTCGGCAGTTCTTC; CDR3: CASSLEGQGVGRQFF
D: TRBD1; size: NA; V: TRBV30; J: TRBJ1-5; DNA: TGTGCCTGGAGTGTACAGGGGAGGGGGCCCCAGCATTTT; CDR3: CAWSVQGRGPQHF
D: NA; size: NA; V: TRBV25-1; J: TRBJ1-2; DNA: TGTGCCAGCAGTGAGGCATACTATGGCTACACCTTC; CDR3: CASSEAYYGYTF
D: TRBD1; size: NA; V: TRBV4-1; J: TRBJ1-2; DNA: TGCGCCAGCAGCCGAGAGGGACAGGGCTATGGCTACACCTTC; CDR3: CASSREGQGYGYTF
D: TRBD2; size: once; V: TRBV10-3; J: TRBJ2-1; DNA: TGTGCCATCAGTGACGCTCTAGCGGGAGTAAGGAATGAGCAGTTCTTC; CDR3: CAISDALAGVRNEQFF
D: NA; size: once; V: TRBV7-9; J: TRBJ2-6; DNA: TGTGCCAGCAGCCTGGGAACCTCTGGGGCCAACGTCCTGACTTTC; CDR3: CASSLGTSGANVLTF
D: NA; size: NA; V: TRBV7-2; J: TRBJ2-7; DNA: TGTGCCAGCAGCTTAGGGCTGCCGGGGGTGAGCGAGCAGTACTTC; CDR3: CASSLGLPGVSEQYF